Presented here are 31 T cell receptor beta chains from one specimen sequenced in a study of identical twins. MiXCR, run by TCRdb on the 5' RACE reads, gives a single entry per CDR3 protein. The sample lists some 590,000 distinct CDR3 sequences, around 9.6% occurring once. These data are also associated with another study on yellow fever vaccine responses in identical twins.

The sequencing input was PBMCs. The receptor set was obtained from a woman between 18 and 30 years old in good health.

V gene TRBV14 combines with J gene TRBJ2-3, with 10 positions matching TRBD2. Unmatched junction bases numbered 6, after V lost 0 bases and J lost 0 bases. From germline, CDR1 is SGHDN and CDR2 FVKESK. The CDR3 spans 18 residues. CDR3: CASSQERASGGSTDTQYF. The CDR3 DNA reads TGTGCCAGCAGCCAAGAACGAGCTAGCGGGGGTAGCACAGATACGCAGTATTTT.

This clonotype was seen a few times. The J gene is TRBJ2-3, the V gene TRBV3-1; TRBD2 agrees at 13 bases. Per germline, CDR1 LGHDT and CDR2 YNNKEL (reference sequence). The CDR3 covers 15 residues. V was pared by 4 bases and J by 14 bases, with 12 bases of the junction left unmatched. This chain's CDR3 is CASSLRRTSGGGLYF. The CDR3 coding sequence is TGTGCCAGCAGCCTCCGACGGACTAGCGGGGGTGGGTTGTATTTT.

In this sample, this clonotype turned up many times. The rearrangement uses TRBV4-3 and TRBJ2-7; perhaps D is TRBD1 or TRBD2 (5 bases each). Per the germline V gene, CDR1 is LGHNA and CDR2 is YSLEER. Trimming removed 1 base at V and 2 bases at J, with 12 bases between. CDR3 length: 15 amino acids. In DNA form, the CDR3 reads TGCGCCAGCAGCCAAGGCTCCGGGGACCCCTACGAGCAGTACTTC. Its protein is CASSQGSGDPYEQYF.

The table lists this clonotype with a few counts. The chain joins TRBV18 to TRBJ1-2; the match to TRBD1 covers 7 bases. This CDR3 contains 15 residues. J was trimmed by 10 bases and V by 6 bases; bases with no gene match: 17. CDR1 is KGHSH and CDR2 is LQKENI in the germline V gene. CDR3: CASSQDRRLSGDYTF. The CDR3 DNA reads as TGTGCCAGCTCGCAGGACAGGAGGCTATCCGGGGACTACACCTTC.

This chain joins TRBV18 and TRBJ2-5; TRBD1 might be the D (6 bases). CDR3 length equals 15 residues. Germline CDR1 KGHSH, CDR2 LQKENI. The V gene lost 4 bases and the J gene lost 3 bases, with 15 bases spanning the gap. This CDR3 is CASSRSSGVEETQYF. Written as DNA, the CDR3 is TGTGCCAGCTCACGGAGTTCAGGGGTAGAAGAGACCCAGTACTTC.

This clonotype was seen many times. V gene TRBV10-3 combines with J gene TRBJ2-7, with TRBD2 identical over 9 bases. The CDR3 consists of 16 residues. The V gene's germline CDR1 is ENHRY and CDR2 SYGVKD. The J segment lost 2 bases and the V segment lost 0 bases, leaving 5 bases of the junction unmatched. The CDR3 is CAISESYGGRAYEQYF. The CDR3, as DNA: TGTGCCATCAGTGAGTCGTATGGCGGGAGGGCCTACGAGCAGTACTTC.

This clonotype was seen repeatedly, ten times or more. V gene TRBV20-1 combines with J gene TRBJ1-1; D not certain. From germline, CDR1 is DFQATT and CDR2 SNEGSKA (reference sequence). The CDR3 is made up of 12 amino acids. Trimming left V 5 bases short and J 0 bases short, with 7 bases between. CDR3 DNA: TGCAGTGCTCGAAACATGAACACTGAAGCTTTCTTT. It is translated as CSARNMNTEAFF.

J is TRBJ1-6 and V is TRBV20-1; D remains unclear. The ends were cut back, 5 bases at V and 7 bases at J, with 18 bases in the middle. This CDR3 is built from 15 residues. Germline loops: CDR1 DFQATT, CDR2 SNEGSKA (reference sequence). Here the CDR3 reads CSASVGSAANSPLHF. As DNA, the CDR3 is TGCAGTGCTTCCGTAGGATCTGCGGCGAATTCACCCCTCCACTTT.

The rearrangement joins TRBV13 to TRBJ1-4; D not certain. This CDR3 region has 18 residues. V lost 2 bases and J 0 bases, leaving 16 bases between the germline ends. The germline V gene encodes CDR1 PRHDT and CDR2 FYEKMQ (reference sequence). The CDR3 reads CASSLWGGDPATNEKLFF. The CDR3 DNA reads TGTGCCAGCAGCTTATGGGGAGGCGATCCGGCAACTAATGAAAAACTGTTTTTT.

This clonotype was seen a handful of times. The chain combines TRBV5-6 with TRBJ2-1, with D perhaps TRBD1 (5 bases). The germline gives CDR1 SGHDT, CDR2 YYEEEE. With 2 bases removed from V and 5 bases from J, the gap between germline ends came to 14 bases. This CDR3 has 15 amino acids. CDR3 residues: CASSFRRVDHNEQFF. In DNA form, the CDR3 reads TGTGCCAGCAGCTTCCGCAGGGTCGACCACAATGAGCAGTTCTTC.

Many counts were recorded for this clonotype. The CDR3 nucleotides are TGTGCCAGCAGAGCGGGTACAGGGGGTATCGGGGAGCTGTTTTTT. Its translation is CASRAGTGGIGELFF. V usage is TRBV12-3 or TRBV12-4 and J usage is TRBJ2-2; 8 bases match TRBD1. Trimming took 6 bases from V and 7 from J; bases not matched to a gene: 10. This CDR3 has 15 amino acids.

This clonotype was picked up a small number of times. The chain carries TRBV28 and TRBJ2-7; D is perhaps TRBD1 (5 bases). Germline V gene sequence: CDR1 MDHEN, CDR2 SYDVKM. Between the trimmed V and J ends, which lost 7 bases and 3 bases, there was a span of 10 bases. The CDR3 loop spans 12 amino acids. Here the CDR3 reads CASKDRYYEQYF. In DNA form, the CDR3 reads TGTGCCAGCAAAGACAGATACTACGAGCAGTACTTC.

The chain couples TRBV20-1 to TRBJ2-3; D possibly corresponds to TRBD2 (6 bases). Germline CDR1 is DFQATT and CDR2 is SNEGSKA (reference sequence). This CDR3 region has 18 residues. V was clipped by 6 bases and J by 4 bases, with 29 bases between them. The CDR3 loop reads CSATLGRRGLTGADTQYF. Written as DNA, the CDR3 is TGCAGTGCAACCCTTGGACGGCGGGGCCTTACGGGGGCAGATACGCAGTATTTT.

V is TRBV12-3 or TRBV12-4 and J is TRBJ2-7, with D tentatively TRBD1 (7 bases). This CDR3 is 13 amino acids long. V gave up 3 bases and J gave up 5 bases, with 11 bases separating them. CDR3 loop: CASSFSGGNEQYF. The CDR3 DNA sequence: TGTGCCAGCAGTTTTTCAGGGGGGAACGAGCAGTACTTC.

J is TRBJ2-3 and V is TRBV28, with D possibly being TRBD2 (5 bases). The CDR3 runs 16 residues. The V gene lost 5 bases and the J gene lost 2 bases, with 17 bases spanning the gap. Per germline, CDR1 MDHEN and CDR2 SYDVKM. The CDR3 bases are TGTGCCAGCAGTACCCGGACTTTAACAACCACAGATACGCAGTATTTT. This gives the protein CASSTRTLTTTDTQYF.

This clonotype was recorded at least ten times. CDR3 DNA sequence: TGTGCCAGCAGCCAAGAAGGGAGAAAGGGACAAAATGAGCAGTTCTTC. Protein product: CASSQEGRKGQNEQFF. This chain uses TRBV4-2 with TRBJ2-1, with D maybe TRBD1 (6 bases). V lost 0 bases to trimming and J lost 7 bases, with 16 bases between them. This CDR3 region has 16 residues. Germline loops: CDR1 LGHNA, CDR2 YNFKEQ.

The chain carries TRBV5-1 and TRBJ2-2; D remains unclear. This CDR3 is 14 amino acids long. Germline V gene lookup returns CDR1 SGHRS and CDR2 YFSETQ. V was clipped by 2 bases and J by 0 bases, with 5 bases between them. The CDR3 bases are TGCGCCAGCAGCTTTGCGGCGAACACCGGGGAGCTGTTTTTT. This gives the protein CASSFAANTGELFF.

At least ten counts were recorded for this clonotype. The chain combines TRBV5-1 with TRBJ1-1; maybe TRBD1 (5 bases). V was trimmed by 0 bases and J by 0 bases, leaving 9 bases between them. Germline CDR1 reads SGHRS; CDR2 reads YFSETQ. The CDR3 has 15 residues. CDR3: CASSLVGTMNTEAFF. In DNA, the CDR3 is TGCGCCAGCAGCTTGGTTGGGACCATGAACACTGAAGCTTTCTTT.

This clonotype was counted at least ten times. This chain uses TRBV6-6 with TRBJ2-4; D ambiguous. In germline, CDR1 is MNHNY, CDR2 SVGAGI (reference sequence). This CDR3 has 11 amino acids. The CDR3 is CATLAKNIQYF. In nucleotides, the CDR3 is TGTGCAACCCTAGCCAAAAACATTCAGTACTTC.

This clonotype came up many times. The chain recombines TRBV11-3 with TRBJ2-1; 8 positions match TRBD1. There are 15 residues in the CDR3. CDR1 and CDR2 (germline): SGHNT, YENEEA. The J segment lost 4 bases and the V segment lost 5 bases, leaving 7 bases of the junction unmatched. CDR3 DNA: TGTGCCAGCAGCCTGGACAGGGCGCCTTACAATGAGCAGTTCTTC. This gives the protein CASSLDRAPYNEQFF. Based on the CDR3 plus reference TRBV11-3 and TRBJ2-1, the full variable domain is EAGVVQSPRYKIIEKKQPVAFWCNPISGHNTLYWYLQNLGQGPELLIRYENEEAVDDSQLPKDRFSAERLKGVDSTLKIQPAELGDSAVYLCASSLDRAPYNEQFFGPGTRLTVL.

This clonotype has more than one count but fewer than ten. The chain employs TRBV7-3 and TRBJ1-2, with D possibly being TRBD1 (5 bases). V lost 6 bases, J lost 7 bases, and 15 bases lay in between. CDR3 length: 13 amino acids. Germline-derived CDR1 and CDR2 are SGHTA and FQGTGA. CDR3 amino acids: CASRGTTSPGYTF. CDR3 DNA: TGTGCCAGCAGGGGGACGACCTCGCCTGGCTACACCTTC.

The CDR3 sequence: CASSLGSGGGYTF. CDR3 nucleotide sequence: TGTGCCAGCAGTTTAGGGTCAGGGGGTGGCTACACCTTC. The J gene is TRBJ1-2, the V gene TRBV12-3 or TRBV12-4; TRBD1 matches 7 bases. CDR3 length: 13 amino acids. Unmatched junction bases numbered 3, after V lost 1 base and J lost 7 bases.

J is TRBJ2-4 and V is TRBV6-2 or TRBV6-3; perhaps D is TRBD1 or TRBD2 (5 bases each). Trimming pared 6 bases from V and 4 bases from J, leaving 10 bases between. Germline V gene lookup returns CDR1 MNHEY and CDR2 SVGEGT. The CDR3 has 13 residues. As DNA, the CDR3 is TGTGCCAGCAGGTGGGACGCTAAAAACATTCAGTACTTC. Translating it yields CASRWDAKNIQYF.

The gene calls are TRBV6-1 and TRBJ2-1; D may be TRBD1 or TRBD2 (6 bases each). The CDR3 spans 18 residues. Germline V gene sequence: CDR1 MNHNS, CDR2 SASEGT. Trimming cost V 5 bases and J 0 bases, with 20 bases left between them. The CDR3 DNA reads TGTGCCAGCAGTACAAGCCTAGATCGGGGGCCCTCCTACAATGAGCAGTTCTTC. Its translation: CASSTSLDRGPSYNEQFF.

This clonotype has a handful of counts. The chain links TRBV19 to TRBJ2-2, with 9 nucleotides matching TRBD1. CDR1 LNHDA and CDR2 SQIVND come from the germline V gene (reference sequence). V shed 8 bases and J 3 bases; nucleotides not matched to a gene: 10. This CDR3 contains 16 residues. The CDR3 nucleotides read TGTGCCAGTTCTCCGGGACAGGGTGTTTACACCGGGGAGCTGTTTTTT. Translated, it gives CASSPGQGVYTGELFF.

This clonotype has only a few counts. The chain couples TRBV10-3 to TRBJ2-7; 8 bases match TRBD1. V shed 10 bases, J shed 2 bases, and the junction held 10 bases outside the gene matches. This CDR3 spans 14 amino acids. The germline V gene encodes CDR1 ENHRY and CDR2 SYGVKD. As DNA, the CDR3 is TGTGCCAACTCCCGGGACAGGATCGCCTACGAGCAGTACTTC. Protein sequence: CANSRDRIAYEQYF.

The gene calls are TRBV14 and TRBJ2-3; 11 bases line up with TRBD2. The junction had 11 bases not matched to a gene; V was cut back by 3 bases and J by 6 bases. This CDR3 is built from 17 residues. Germline CDR1 and CDR2: SGHDN and FVKESK. CDR3 bases: TGTGCCAGCAGCCATCCCAAACTAGCGGGAGTAAGGGATACGCAGTATTTT. Translated, it gives CASSHPKLAGVRDTQYF. Together with reference TRBV14 and TRBJ2-3, the CDR3 gives the full variable domain: EAGVTQFPSHSVIEKGQTVTLRCDPISGHDNLYWYRRVMGKEIKFLLHFVKESKQDESGMPNNRFLAERTGGTYSTLKVQPAELEDSGVYFCASSHPKLAGVRDTQYFGPGTRLTVL.

The table lists this clonotype with a count of one. In nucleotides, the CDR3 is TGTGCCAGCAGCCTGGACTCAGCGTCTCATGAGCAGTTCTTC. Translated, it gives CASSLDSASHEQFF. The rearrangement links TRBV2 to TRBJ2-1, with D possibly being TRBD2 (5 bases). The CDR3 covers 14 residues. Between the trimmed V and J ends, which lost 6 bases and 8 bases, there was a span of 17 bases. Germline V lookup: CDR1 SNHLY, CDR2 FYNNEI.

This clonotype was recorded a few times. V and J are TRBV6-2 or TRBV6-3 and TRBJ2-5, with D possibly being TRBD2 (6 bases). Germline V gene sequence: CDR1 MNHEY, CDR2 SVGEGT. The ends were cut back, 2 bases at V and 3 bases at J, with 13 bases in the middle. There are 15 residues in the CDR3. CDR3 protein: CASSYGGPDKETQYF. As DNA, the CDR3 is TGTGCCAGCAGTTACGGAGGGCCGGATAAAGAGACCCAGTACTTC.

This clonotype was recorded many times. This chain joins TRBV6-2 or TRBV6-3 and TRBJ2-7, with TRBD1 matching 7 bases. The CDR3 is made up of 13 amino acids. V lost 6 bases, J lost 7 bases, and 9 bases stayed unmatched. Germline lookup yields CDR1 MNHEY and CDR2 SVGEGT. The CDR3 here is CASRPTGTGEQYF. CDR3 sequence (DNA): TGTGCCAGCAGACCGACAGGGACGGGGGAGCAGTACTTC.

The chain couples TRBV20-1 to TRBJ2-1; 8 nucleotides agree with TRBD2. There are 14 residues in the CDR3. Germline-derived CDR1 and CDR2 are DFQATT and SNEGSKA (reference sequence). The J segment lost 12 bases and the V segment lost 2 bases, leaving 12 bases of the junction unmatched. The CDR3 nucleotides are TGCAGTGCTAGACCGGGACTAGAAGTCCTTGGGCAGTTCTTC. This translates into CSARPGLEVLGQFF.